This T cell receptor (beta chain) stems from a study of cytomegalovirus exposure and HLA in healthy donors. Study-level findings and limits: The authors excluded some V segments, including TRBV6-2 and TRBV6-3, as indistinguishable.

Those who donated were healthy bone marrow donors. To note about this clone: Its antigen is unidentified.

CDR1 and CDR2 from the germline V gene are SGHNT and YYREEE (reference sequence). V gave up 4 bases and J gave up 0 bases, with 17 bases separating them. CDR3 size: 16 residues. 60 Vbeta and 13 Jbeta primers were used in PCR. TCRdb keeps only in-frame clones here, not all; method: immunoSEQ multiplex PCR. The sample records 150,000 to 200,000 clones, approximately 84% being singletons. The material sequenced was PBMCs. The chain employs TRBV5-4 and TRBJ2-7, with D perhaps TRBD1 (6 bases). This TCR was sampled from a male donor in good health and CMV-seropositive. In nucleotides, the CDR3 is TGTGCCAGCAGCCCGCCGGGGACATCGAGCTCCTACGAGCAGTACTTC. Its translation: CASSPPGTSSSYEQYF.